Listed below are T cell receptor beta chains from one sample, sequenced in a study of cytomegalovirus exposure and HLA in healthy donors. TCRdb keeps only in-frame clones here, not all; method: immunoSEQ multiplex PCR. Among nearly 110,000 clones listed, over 60% were seen once. Sequencing used PBMCs. The receptors stem from a woman between 50 and 59 years old in good health and CMV-seropositive. The CDR3 runs from the conserved cysteine through the conserved F or W. The D gene is left open where the match is weak. Rows may omit the clone size; those that give it use once, few, many or a size class.

j_gene: TRBJ2-3
d_gene: NA
v_gene: TRBV5-1
abundance: once
CDR3aa: CTSSQTPPTDTQYF
CDR3nt: TGCACCAGCAGCCAAACTCCACCCACAGATACGCAGTATTTT

j_gene: TRBJ1-2
d_gene: NA
v_gene: TRBV6-6
abundance: NA
CDR3aa: CASSYRGLGYGYTF
CDR3nt: TGTGCCAGCAGTTACCGGGGATTAGGGTATGGCTACACCTTC

j_gene: TRBJ1-2
d_gene: TRBD1
v_gene: TRBV9
abundance: NA
CDR3aa: CASSLTGAYGYTF
CDR3nt: TGTGCCAGCAGCCTTACAGGGGCATATGGCTACACCTTC

j_gene: TRBJ2-5
d_gene: TRBD2
v_gene: TRBV6-5
abundance: NA
CDR3aa: CASSYSGAGVQETQYF
CDR3nt: TGTGCCAGCAGTTACTCGGGAGCGGGGGTACAAGAGACCCAGTACTTC

j_gene: TRBJ1-1
d_gene: TRBD1
v_gene: TRBV9
abundance: few
CDR3aa: CASSEGQRGTEAFF
CDR3nt: TGTGCCAGCAGCGAGGGACAGAGGGGTACTGAAGCTTTCTTT

j_gene: TRBJ1-6
d_gene: NA
v_gene: TRBV27
abundance: NA
CDR3aa: CASSLSAGLNSPLHF
CDR3nt: TGTGCCAGCAGTTTATCGGCGGGGCTCAATTCACCCCTCCACTTT

j_gene: TRBJ1-6
d_gene: NA
v_gene: TRBV11-3
abundance: NA
CDR3aa: CASSLATGDF
CDR3nt: TGTGCCAGCAGCCTAGCTACAGGTGACTTT

j_gene: TRBJ1-1
d_gene: NA
v_gene: TRBV18
abundance: once
CDR3aa: CASSPQGVAFF
CDR3nt: TGTGCCAGCTCACCCCAAGGGGTGGCTTTCTTT

j_gene: TRBJ2-5
d_gene: NA
v_gene: TRBV7-9
abundance: NA
CDR3aa: CASSLARAQRETQYF
CDR3nt: TGTGCCAGCAGCTTAGCGCGGGCCCAAAGGGAGACCCAGTACTTC

j_gene: TRBJ1-2
d_gene: NA
v_gene: TRBV28
abundance: NA
CDR3aa: CASNRDYGYTF
CDR3nt: TGTGCCAGCAACAGGGACTATGGCTACACCTTC

j_gene: TRBJ2-3
d_gene: TRBD2
v_gene: TRBV5-1
abundance: NA
CDR3aa: CASSPGLAGASDTQYF
CDR3nt: TGCGCCAGCAGCCCGGGACTAGCGGGGGCCTCAGATACGCAGTATTTT

j_gene: TRBJ1-1
d_gene: NA
v_gene: TRBV5-1
abundance: NA
CDR3aa: CASSLGSRETEAFF
CDR3nt: TGCGCCAGCAGTCTAGGATCGAGGGAAACTGAAGCTTTCTTT

j_gene: TRBJ1-1
d_gene: NA
v_gene: TRBV30
abundance: NA
CDR3aa: CAWSVKGMNTEAFF
CDR3nt: TGTGCCTGGAGTGTGAAGGGGATGAACACTGAAGCTTTCTTT

j_gene: TRBJ2-6
d_gene: NA
v_gene: TRBV19
abundance: NA
CDR3aa: CASSIGTAGTPLSGANVLTF
CDR3nt: TGTGCCAGTAGTATAGGAACTGCAGGGACTCCGCTCTCTGGGGCCAACGTCCTGACTTTC

j_gene: TRBJ1-1
d_gene: TRBD1
v_gene: TRBV6-1
abundance: NA
CDR3aa: CASTQGARITEAFF
CDR3nt: TGTGCCAGCACCCAGGGGGCCAGGATCACTGAAGCTTTCTTT

j_gene: TRBJ2-3
d_gene: TRBD2
v_gene: TRBV27
abundance: NA
CDR3aa: CASSRLAGGFGTDTQYF
CDR3nt: TGTGCCAGCAGCCGACTAGCGGGGGGCTTCGGGACAGATACGCAGTATTTT

j_gene: TRBJ2-3
d_gene: TRBD2
v_gene: TRBV5-4
abundance: few
CDR3aa: CASSRGGTDTQYF
CDR3nt: TGTGCCAGCAGCCGGGGGGGCACAGATACGCAGTATTTT

j_gene: TRBJ2-6
d_gene: TRBD1
v_gene: TRBV6-5
abundance: NA
CDR3aa: CASSLTGVGANVLTF
CDR3nt: TGTGCCAGCAGTTTAACAGGGGTAGGGGCCAACGTCCTGACTTTC

j_gene: TRBJ2-7
d_gene: NA
v_gene: TRBV7-2
abundance: NA
CDR3aa: CASSPFLGGVVEQYF
CDR3nt: TGTGCCAGCAGCCCTTTTTTGGGGGGAGTGGTCGAGCAGTACTTC

j_gene: TRBJ2-1
d_gene: TRBD2
v_gene: TRBV11-2
abundance: NA
CDR3aa: CASSLALAGSRSQYNEQFF
CDR3nt: TGTGCCAGCAGCTTAGCCCTAGCGGGCTCCCGCTCTCAATACAATGAGCAGTTCTTC

j_gene: TRBJ2-1
d_gene: TRBD2
v_gene: TRBV10-3
abundance: NA
CDR3aa: CAISEAAGGGGEQFF
CDR3nt: TGTGCCATCAGTGAGGCGGCGGGGGGCGGGGGTGAGCAGTTCTTC

j_gene: TRBJ2-3
d_gene: TRBD1
v_gene: TRBV7-8
abundance: NA
CDR3aa: CASSLKGASTDTQYF
CDR3nt: TGTGCCAGCAGCCTCAAGGGGGCCTCCACAGATACGCAGTATTTT

j_gene: TRBJ2-3
d_gene: TRBD2
v_gene: TRBV18
abundance: NA
CDR3aa: CASSPPSGGPADTQYF
CDR3nt: TGTGCCAGCTCACCACCGAGCGGGGGGCCAGCAGATACGCAGTATTTT

j_gene: TRBJ2-5
d_gene: TRBD1
v_gene: TRBV5-4
abundance: NA
CDR3aa: CASSVQGQQETQYF
CDR3nt: TGTGCCAGCAGCGTTCAGGGACAGCAAGAGACCCAGTACTTC

j_gene: TRBJ1-4
d_gene: NA
v_gene: TRBV5-5
abundance: NA
CDR3aa: CASSLLRRNEKLFF
CDR3nt: TGTGCCAGCAGCTTGTTGAGGAGAAATGAAAAACTGTTTTTT

j_gene: TRBJ1-1
d_gene: NA
v_gene: TRBV11-2
abundance: NA
CDR3aa: CASSPWIRVMNTEAFF
CDR3nt: TGTGCCAGCAGCCCCTGGATCCGGGTCATGAACACTGAAGCTTTCTTT

j_gene: TRBJ1-3
d_gene: TRBD1
v_gene: TRBV5-1
abundance: NA
CDR3aa: CASSWGDRTSSGNTIYF
CDR3nt: TGCGCCAGCAGCTGGGGGGACAGAACAAGCTCTGGAAACACCATATATTTT

j_gene: TRBJ1-2
d_gene: TRBD1
v_gene: TRBV28
abundance: once
CDR3aa: CASSLGPHETGGFLGPPNYGYTF
CDR3nt: TGTGCCAGCAGTTTAGGGCCTCATGAGACAGGGGGATTTTTGGGCCCCCCTAACTATGGCTACACCTTC

j_gene: TRBJ2-2
d_gene: TRBD2
v_gene: TRBV4-2
abundance: NA
CDR3aa: CASSQDPSGGPNTGELFF
CDR3nt: TGTGCCAGCAGCCAAGATCCTAGCGGGGGGCCGAACACCGGGGAGCTGTTTTTT

j_gene: TRBJ2-3
d_gene: TRBD2
v_gene: TRBV27
abundance: NA
CDR3aa: CASNAVGGFADTQYF
CDR3nt: TGTGCCAGCAACGCGGTGGGGGGGTTCGCAGATACGCAGTATTTT

j_gene: TRBJ2-5
d_gene: NA
v_gene: TRBV7-8
abundance: NA
CDR3aa: CASSLPRVLQETQYF
CDR3nt: TGTGCCAGCAGCTTACCCCGTGTCCTACAAGAGACCCAGTACTTC

j_gene: TRBJ2-5
d_gene: TRBD2
v_gene: TRBV9
abundance: few
CDR3aa: CASSPPSGGLQETQYF
CDR3nt: TGTGCCAGCAGCCCCCCAAGCGGGGGCCTTCAAGAGACCCAGTACTTC

j_gene: TRBJ2-3
d_gene: TRBD2
v_gene: TRBV7-2
abundance: NA
CDR3aa: CASSPALGRGEESTDTQYF
CDR3nt: TGTGCCAGCAGCCCCGCGTTGGGGCGGGGGGAAGAGAGCACAGATACGCAGTATTTT

j_gene: TRBJ1-1
d_gene: NA
v_gene: TRBV6-5
abundance: NA
CDR3aa: CASSYVRGTEAFF
CDR3nt: TGTGCCAGCAGCTACGTTCGGGGGACTGAAGCTTTCTTT

j_gene: TRBJ2-7
d_gene: NA
v_gene: TRBV2
abundance: NA
CDR3aa: CASSEEKGTREYF
CDR3nt: TGTGCCAGCAGTGAAGAAAAAGGTACGAGGGAGTACTTC

j_gene: TRBJ2-1
d_gene: NA
v_gene: TRBV28
abundance: NA
CDR3aa: CASSLPGSSSYNEQFF
CDR3nt: TGTGCCAGCAGTTTACCGGGGTCCAGCTCCTACAATGAGCAGTTCTTC

j_gene: TRBJ2-7
d_gene: NA
v_gene: TRBV7-8
abundance: NA
CDR3aa: CASSFRVLMPEQYF
CDR3nt: TGTGCCAGCAGCTTCCGGGTCCTTATGCCAGAGCAGTACTTC

j_gene: TRBJ1-5
d_gene: TRBD1
v_gene: TRBV5-8
abundance: NA
CDR3aa: CASSRGQNLFYSNQPQHF
CDR3nt: TGTGCCAGCAGCCGGGGACAGAACTTGTTTTATAGCAATCAGCCCCAGCATTTT

j_gene: TRBJ2-7
d_gene: NA
v_gene: TRBV5-1
abundance: NA
CDR3aa: CASSQWSGVEPYEQYF
CDR3nt: TGCGCCAGCAGCCAATGGTCCGGGGTTGAACCCTACGAGCAGTACTTC